These T cell receptor beta chains were read from a single sample in a study of blood T cell repertoires in COVID-19. Here immunoSEQ multiplex PCR was the method, and the copy in TCRdb shows in-frame clones only, minus some. The sample carries about 370,000 clones, 75% to 90% recorded once. Sequenced: PBMCs or T cells enriched from blood (not recorded which). The receptors shown here come from a young man who had recovered from COVID-19. Both conserved end residues are part of each CDR3. The order of the fields is clone size, CDR3 length, V gene, D gene, J gene, CDR3 protein, CDR3 DNA. The D gene is left open where the match is weak. Clone size is shown for a subset of rows, as once, few, many or a class of expanded clone.

size: NA; length: 12; V: TRBV7-3; D: NA; J: TRBJ2-3; CDR3: CASSLKGDTQYF; DNA: TGTGCCAGCAGCTTAAAGGGGGATACGCAGTATTTT
size: NA; length: 15; V: TRBV5-1; D: TRBD2; J: TRBJ2-7; CDR3: CASSLALAGRYEQYF; DNA: TGCGCCAGCAGCTTGGCCTTAGCGGGGCGTTACGAGCAGTACTTC
size: once; length: 18; V: TRBV6-7; D: TRBD2; J: TRBJ2-2; CDR3: CASSYPNGGGRAKSELFF; DNA: TGTGCCAGCAGTTACCCAAACGGGGGCGGGAGGGCTAAGAGTGAGCTGTTTTTT
size: NA; length: 15; V: TRBV25-1; D: NA; J: TRBJ2-5; CDR3: CASSESNSGFLTQYF; DNA: TGTGCCAGCAGTGAATCCAATTCAGGTTTCCTCACCCAGTACTTC
size: NA; length: 15; V: TRBV7-3; D: NA; J: TRBJ1-3; CDR3: CASSLSGGFGNTIYF; DNA: TGTGCCAGCAGCTTAAGTGGCGGGTTTGGAAACACCATATATTTT
size: NA; length: 15; V: TRBV7-2; D: NA; J: TRBJ2-3; CDR3: CASSLVGRSTDTQYF; DNA: TGTGCCAGCAGCTTAGTAGGGAGAAGCACAGATACGCAGTATTTT
size: NA; length: 16; V: TRBV12-2; D: NA; J: TRBJ2-1; CDR3: CASRLAVAEADNEQFF; DNA: TGTGCAAGTCGCTTAGCTGTAGCGGAAGCTGACAATGAGCAGTTCTTC
size: NA; length: 15; V: TRBV7-2; D: TRBD1; J: TRBJ1-1; CDR3: CASSHTGTGESEAFF; DNA: TGTGCCAGCAGCCACACCGGGACAGGGGAGAGTGAAGCTTTCTTT
size: NA; length: 15; V: TRBV7-9; D: NA; J: TRBJ1-1; CDR3: CASSLTGTTPGYAFF; DNA: TGTGCCAGCAGCTTAACCGGGACTACCCCGGGTTATGCTTTCTTT
size: NA; length: 19; V: TRBV18; D: TRBD1; J: TRBJ1-1; CDR3: CASSPNNPTGGLGNTEAFF; DNA: TGTGCCAGCTCGCCCAACAACCCGACAGGGGGCCTAGGGAACACTGAAGCTTTCTTT
size: NA; length: 14; V: TRBV6-5; D: NA; J: TRBJ1-1; CDR3: CASSTGSTNTEAFF; DNA: TGTGCCAGCAGTACAGGGTCAACGAACACTGAAGCTTTCTTT
size: NA; length: 13; V: TRBV19; D: TRBD2; J: TRBJ2-1; CDR3: CASSFSGINEQFF; DNA: TGTGCCAGTAGTTTCAGCGGGATTAATGAGCAGTTCTTC
size: NA; length: 14; V: TRBV9; D: NA; J: TRBJ2-1; CDR3: CASSALARYNEQFF; DNA: TGTGCCAGCAGCGCTCTAGCGCGCTACAATGAGCAGTTCTTC
size: few; length: 13; V: TRBV12-3/TRBV12-4; D: NA; J: TRBJ1-1; CDR3: CAGAPGLGTEAFF; DNA: TGTGCCGGGGCCCCGGGACTCGGCACTGAAGCTTTCTTT
size: NA; length: 14; V: TRBV11-2; D: NA; J: TRBJ1-4; CDR3: CASSLGYSSEKLFF; DNA: TGTGCCAGCAGCTTAGGATATAGTAGTGAAAAACTGTTTTTT
size: NA; length: 13; V: TRBV7-2; D: NA; J: TRBJ1-1; CDR3: CASSIRQVRGAFF; DNA: TGTGCCAGCAGCATAAGACAGGTCCGAGGGGCTTTCTTT
size: NA; length: 15; V: TRBV11-2; D: NA; J: TRBJ2-5; CDR3: CASRRSAGRSETQYF; DNA: TGTGCCAGCAGAAGGAGCGCGGGGAGATCAGAGACCCAGTACTTC
size: NA; length: 17; V: TRBV6-6; D: TRBD1; J: TRBJ1-5; CDR3: CASSHARDSRGNQPQHF; DNA: TGTGCCAGCAGTCACGCGCGGGACAGCCGGGGCAATCAGCCCCAGCATTTT
size: NA; length: 16; V: TRBV5-1; D: TRBD2; J: TRBJ2-2; CDR3: CASSPMIAGNTGELFF; DNA: TGCGCCAGCAGCCCGATGATAGCGGGGAACACCGGGGAGCTGTTTTTT
size: NA; length: 17; V: TRBV28; D: TRBD1; J: TRBJ1-6; CDR3: CASRPRQGVAYNSPLHF; DNA: TGTGCCAGCAGGCCGAGACAGGGAGTCGCCTATAATTCACCCCTCCACTTT
size: NA; length: 15; V: TRBV4-1; D: TRBD1; J: TRBJ1-1; CDR3: CASSQPGGWTTEAFF; DNA: TGCGCCAGCAGCCAACCAGGGGGGTGGACCACTGAAGCTTTCTTT
size: NA; length: 17; V: TRBV18; D: TRBD1; J: TRBJ1-6; CDR3: CASSPAGQGNYNSPLHF; DNA: TGTGCCAGCTCACCGGCGGGACAGGGGAACTATAATTCACCCCTCCACTTT